This TCR beta chain was documented in a study of blood T cell repertoires in COVID-19. This clone was seen once. The CDR3 contains 13 residues. Trimming took 6 bases from V and 8 from J; bases not matched to a gene: 9. In germline, CDR1 is SNHLY, CDR2 FYNNEI. This table comes from immunoSEQ multiplex PCR, and its TCRdb copy is limited to in-frame clones, with some not included. The sample has 75,000 to 95,000 clones; approximately 90% are singletons. The TCR comes from a woman in her fifties or sixties with COVID-19, enrolled during active disease. Sequenced: peripheral blood. The chain recombines TRBV2 with TRBJ1-2; TRBD1 agrees at 7 bases. CDR3 nucleotides: TGTGCCAGCAGATCCACAGGGGCAGGGGGCTACACCTTC. It specifies CASRSTGAGGYTF.